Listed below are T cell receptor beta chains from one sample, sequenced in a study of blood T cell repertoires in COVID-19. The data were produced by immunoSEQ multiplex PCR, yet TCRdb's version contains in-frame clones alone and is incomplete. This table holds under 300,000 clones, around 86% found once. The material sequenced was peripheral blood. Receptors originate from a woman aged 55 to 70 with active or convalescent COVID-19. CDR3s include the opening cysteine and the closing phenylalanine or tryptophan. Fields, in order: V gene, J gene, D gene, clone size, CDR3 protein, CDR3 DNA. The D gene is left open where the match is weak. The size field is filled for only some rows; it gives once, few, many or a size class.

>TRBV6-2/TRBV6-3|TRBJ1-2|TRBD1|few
CASSSKPGQGSGYTF
TGTGCCAGCAGTTCAAAACCGGGACAGGGTTCCGGCTACACCTTC
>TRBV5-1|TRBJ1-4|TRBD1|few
CASSLTRGRGEKLFF
TGCGCCAGCAGCTTGACAAGGGGGCGGGGTGAAAAACTGTTTTTT
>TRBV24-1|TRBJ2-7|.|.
CATSDLCPPSYEQYF
TGTGCCACCAGTGATTTATGTCCCCCGAGCTACGAGCAGTACTTC
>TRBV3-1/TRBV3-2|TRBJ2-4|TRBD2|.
CASSQGGGNQNIQYF
TGTGCCAGCAGCCAAGGGGGGGGGAATCAAAACATTCAGTACTTC
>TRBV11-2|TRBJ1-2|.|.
CASSGQLESGYTF
TGTGCCAGCAGCGGACAGTTAGAGAGTGGCTACACCTTC
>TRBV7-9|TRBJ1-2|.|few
CASSFPATGSAYTF
TGTGCCAGCAGCTTCCCCGCTACAGGGTCAGCCTACACCTTC
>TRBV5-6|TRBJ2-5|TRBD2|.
CASSPTLAGGALETQYF
TGTGCCAGCAGCCCTACCCTGGCCGGGGGGGCCTTGGAGACCCAGTACTTC
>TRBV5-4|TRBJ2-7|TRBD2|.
CASSWTSGGYEQYF
TGTGCCAGCAGCTGGACTAGCGGGGGGTACGAGCAGTACTTC
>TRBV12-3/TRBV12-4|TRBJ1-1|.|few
CASSHRVYTEAFF
TGTGCCAGCAGTCACAGGGTTTACACTGAAGCTTTCTTT
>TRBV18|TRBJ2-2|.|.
CASSPRQGGTGELFF
TGTGCCAGCTCACCACGGCAGGGAGGCACCGGGGAGCTGTTTTTT
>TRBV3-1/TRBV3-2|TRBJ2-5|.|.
CASSQVLGLGGDQETQYF
TGTGCCAGCAGCCAAGTATTGGGTTTAGGGGGGGACCAAGAGACCCAGTACTTC
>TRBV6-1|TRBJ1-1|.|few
CASSEVWAGNTEAFF
TGTGCCAGCAGTGAAGTATGGGCGGGCAACACTGAAGCTTTCTTT
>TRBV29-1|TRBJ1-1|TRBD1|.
CSVSEPGQGTVEAFF
TGCAGCGTGAGCGAGCCGGGACAGGGGACTGTTGAAGCTTTCTTT
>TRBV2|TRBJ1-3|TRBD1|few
CASSFRGTSLSGNTIYF
TGTGCCAGCAGCTTCAGGGGGACCTCACTTTCTGGAAACACCATATATTTT
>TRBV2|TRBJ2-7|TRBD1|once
CASSAQGATYEQYF
TGTGCCAGCAGTGCCCAGGGGGCAACCTACGAGCAGTACTTC
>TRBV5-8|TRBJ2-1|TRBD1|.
CASRSPGQGGPNEQFF
TGTGCCAGCAGGTCACCGGGACAGGGGGGCCCCAATGAGCAGTTCTTC
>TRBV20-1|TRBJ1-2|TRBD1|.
CSASGTVNYGYTF
TGCAGTGCTAGTGGGACAGTTAACTATGGCTACACCTTC
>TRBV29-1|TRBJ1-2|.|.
CSVARASYGYTF
TGCAGCGTTGCCAGGGCGAGCTATGGCTACACCTTC
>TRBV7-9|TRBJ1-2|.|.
CASSPGTNRNYGYTF
TGTGCCAGCAGCCCAGGGACAAATCGGAACTATGGCTACACCTTC
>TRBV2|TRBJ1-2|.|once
CASSEAGSTGFYGYTF
TGTGCCAGCAGTGAAGCAGGATCTACAGGTTTCTATGGCTACACCTTC
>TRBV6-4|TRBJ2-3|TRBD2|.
CASSPGGNTDTQYF
TGTGCCAGCAGCCCCGGGGGGAACACAGATACGCAGTATTTT
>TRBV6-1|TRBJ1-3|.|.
CASSEVLGRDTIYF
TGTGCCAGCAGTGAGGTTCTGGGTCGGGACACCATATATTTT
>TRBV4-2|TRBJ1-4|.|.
CASSPKPEEKLFF
TGTGCCAGCAGCCCTAAACCGGAGGAAAAACTGTTTTTT
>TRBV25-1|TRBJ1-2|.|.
CASSLAGLGYTF
TGTGCCAGCAGTTTAGCGGGGCTCGGCTACACCTTC
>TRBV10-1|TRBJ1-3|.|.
CASSPGTPGNTIYF
TGCGCCAGCAGTCCCGGGACACCTGGAAACACCATATATTTT
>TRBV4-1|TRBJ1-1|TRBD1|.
CASSQGQGGRTEAFF
TGCGCCAGCAGCCAAGGACAGGGTGGGAGGACTGAAGCTTTCTTT
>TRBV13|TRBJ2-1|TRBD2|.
CASSLKRGAGGEQFF
TGTGCCAGCAGCTTAAAGCGGGGGGCGGGCGGTGAGCAGTTCTTC
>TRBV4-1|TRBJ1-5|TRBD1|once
CASSQQTGDDNQPQHF
TGCGCCAGCAGCCAGCAAACAGGGGATGACAATCAGCCCCAGCATTTT
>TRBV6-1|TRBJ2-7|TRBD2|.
CASSDGLAGVYEQYF
TGTGCCAGCAGTGATGGGCTAGCGGGGGTCTACGAGCAGTACTTC
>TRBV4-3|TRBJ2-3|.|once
CASSQEGGAGRSTDTQYF
TGCGCCAGCAGCCAAGAAGGAGGGGCAGGGAGAAGCACAGATACGCAGTATTTT
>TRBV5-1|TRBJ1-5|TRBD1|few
CASSWRPGGDQPQHF
TGCGCCAGCAGCTGGAGGCCAGGGGGCGATCAGCCCCAGCATTTT
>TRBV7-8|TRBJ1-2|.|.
CASSEAGNYGYTF
TGTGCCAGCAGCGAGGCGGGTAACTATGGCTACACCTTC
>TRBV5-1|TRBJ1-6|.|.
CASSLGQGFSPLHF
TGCGCCAGCAGCTTGGGGCAGGGTTTTTCACCCCTCCACTTT
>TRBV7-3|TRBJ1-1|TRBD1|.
CASSLSGTGDTEAFF
TGTGCCAGCAGCTTAAGCGGGACAGGGGACACTGAAGCTTTCTTT
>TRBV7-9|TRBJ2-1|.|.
CASSLTRSDEQFF
TGTGCCAGCAGCTTAACAAGGAGCGATGAGCAGTTCTTC
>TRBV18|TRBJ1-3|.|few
CASSDGIGNTIYF
TGTGCCAGCTCCGACGGGATAGGAAACACCATATATTTT
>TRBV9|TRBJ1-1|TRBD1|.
CASSVTQDRGLLNTEAFF
TGTGCCAGCAGCGTAACCCAGGACAGGGGGCTCCTGAACACTGAAGCTTTCTTT
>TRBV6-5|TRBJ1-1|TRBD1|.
CASSYSRDSLNTEAFF
TGTGCCAGCAGTTACTCGCGGGACAGTTTGAACACTGAAGCTTTCTTT
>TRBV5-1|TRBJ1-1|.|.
CASSLVRGTTEAFF
TGCGCCAGCAGCTTGGTTCGGGGAACCACTGAAGCTTTCTTT
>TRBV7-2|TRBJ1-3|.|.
CASSSPFRESGNTIYF
TGTGCCAGCAGCTCACCATTCCGGGAATCTGGAAACACCATATATTTT
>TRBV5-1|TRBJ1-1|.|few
CASRVSDSRLMNTEAFF
TGCGCCAGCAGAGTGTCGGACAGCCGTTTAATGAACACTGAAGCTTTCTTT
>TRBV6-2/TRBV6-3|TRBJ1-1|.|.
CASSYSGGPYTEAFF
TGTGCCAGCAGTTACTCGGGGGGGCCCTACACTGAAGCTTTCTTT
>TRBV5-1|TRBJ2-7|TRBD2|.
CASSLASGVSSYEQYF
TGCGCCAGCAGCTTGGCTAGCGGGGTTAGCTCCTACGAGCAGTACTTC
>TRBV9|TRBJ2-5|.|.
CASSQGRTQETQYF
TGTGCCAGCAGCCAAGGACGGACACAAGAGACCCAGTACTTC
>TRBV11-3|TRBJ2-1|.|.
CASSFGQESSYNEQFF
TGTGCCAGCAGCTTTGGACAAGAGAGCTCCTACAATGAGCAGTTCTTC
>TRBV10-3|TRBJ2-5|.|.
CAISEGGGETQYF
TGTGCCATCAGTGAGGGGGGAGGAGAGACCCAGTACTTC
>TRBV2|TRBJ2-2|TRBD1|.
CASSADRGTGELFF
TGTGCCAGCAGCGCGGACAGGGGCACCGGGGAGCTGTTTTTT
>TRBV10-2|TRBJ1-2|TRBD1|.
CASSESQGGGYTF
TGCGCCAGCAGTGAGTCGCAGGGGGGCGGCTACACCTTC
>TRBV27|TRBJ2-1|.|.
CASPPGAMPYNEQFF
TGTGCCAGCCCCCCCGGAGCTATGCCCTACAATGAGCAGTTCTTC
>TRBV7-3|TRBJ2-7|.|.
CASSLIGSGRYEQYF
TGTGCCAGCAGCTTAATAGGGAGTGGTCGCTACGAGCAGTACTTC
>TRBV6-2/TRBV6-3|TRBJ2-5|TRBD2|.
CASSSGGGAAQETQYF
TGTGCCAGCAGTTCGGGCGGGGGGGCCGCCCAAGAGACCCAGTACTTC